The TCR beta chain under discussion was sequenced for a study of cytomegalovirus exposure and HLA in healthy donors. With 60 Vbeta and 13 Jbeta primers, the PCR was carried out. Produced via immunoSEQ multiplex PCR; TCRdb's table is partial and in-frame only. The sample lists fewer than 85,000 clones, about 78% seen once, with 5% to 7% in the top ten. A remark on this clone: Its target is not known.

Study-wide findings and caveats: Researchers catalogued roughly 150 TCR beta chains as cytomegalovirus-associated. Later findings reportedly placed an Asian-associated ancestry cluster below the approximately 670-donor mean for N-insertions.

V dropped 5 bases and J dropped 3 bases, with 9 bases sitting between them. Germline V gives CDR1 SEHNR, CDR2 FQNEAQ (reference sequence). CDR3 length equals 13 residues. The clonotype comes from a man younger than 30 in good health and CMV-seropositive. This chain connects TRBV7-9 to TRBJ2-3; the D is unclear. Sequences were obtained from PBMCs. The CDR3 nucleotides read TGTGCCAGCAGCCCCTCAGCGACAGATACGCAGTATTTT. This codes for CASSPSATDTQYF. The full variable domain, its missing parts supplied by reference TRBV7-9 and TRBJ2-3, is DTGVSQNPRHKITKRGQNVTFRCDPISEHNRLYWYRQTLGQGPEFLTYFQNEAQLEKSRLLSDRFSAERPKGSFSTLEIQRTEQGDSAMYLCASSPSATDTQYFGPGTRLTVL.